This T cell receptor beta chain was sequenced for a study of shared clonotypes between healthy human individuals. In the study overall: Aged between 18 and 49, the donors were a couple of women and a few men. Findings and limits, study-wide: In this cohort, only blood was sampled, and tissue repertoires likely differ. Clonotype sharing across donors was expected to vary with sequencing depth.

About this clone: The antigen remains undetermined.

This CDR3 contains 13 residues. The germline gives CDR1 MNHEY, CDR2 SVGAGI. With 6 bases removed from V and 5 bases from J, the gap between germline ends came to 11 bases. Under the authors' procedure: Filtering differed because ImmunoSEQ produced junction-only sequences that carried no quality scores. The protocol was immunoSEQ multiplex PCR, while the TCRdb copy is restricted to in-frame clones and leaves out a portion. V, J and clone size are those of that table, while D and trimming were read from the DNA. Of 470,000 or so clones listed, over 70% are singletons. The chain joins TRBV6-5 to TRBJ1-5; D is uncertain. What was sequenced was PBMCs. The TCR sequence derives from a woman aged 40 to 50 in good health. Some clones in this sample may be carry-over from other donors' samples. In DNA form, the CDR3 reads TGTGCCAGCAGACGGGCCCTCGATCAGCCCCAGCATTTT. Encoded protein: CASRRALDQPQHF.